This record looks at one T cell receptor (beta chain) sequence and its context. CDR1 is SNHLY, CDR2 FYNNEI, per germline. Trimming cost V 4 bases and J 8 bases, with 9 bases left between them. This CDR3 is built from 13 residues. The data are from a study of blood T cell repertoires in COVID-19. Study in general: The United States, Italy and Spain provided the acute and convalescent COVID-19 samples. From T cells, B-cell-depleted T cells, or PBMCs came the material, which was cDNA or gDNA.

In the authors' workflow: Nucleated cell number was recorded as an estimate derived from reference gene primer amplification. The method was immunoSEQ multiplex PCR; TCRdb's version includes in-frame clones alone and lacks a portion of them. The D gene and trimming were derived from the DNA, and the V and J assignments and clone size from that table. Among roughly 700,000 clones listed, around 89% were seen once. This chain links TRBV2 with TRBJ1-6; D gene uncertain. This TCR derives from a woman between 18 and 29 years old with acute or convalescent COVID-19. Material: peripheral blood. The CDR3 is CASSGRVYSPLHF. The CDR3 DNA reads TGTGCCAGCAGTGGGAGGGTCTATTCACCCCTCCACTTT.